One and the same sample provided the 8 T cell receptor beta chains below, sequenced in a study of human T cells and chemical hapten exposure. TCRdb passed the RACE reads through MiXCR, listing each CDR3 protein once. The repertoire holds roughly 380,000 distinct CDR3 sequences, with approximately 5.1% as singletons. Time point indicated: pre-sensitization, week 0. Regarding treatment: therapeutic diphenylcyclopropenone sensitization with weekly scalp DPC. The source was whole blood, collected in connection with sensitization to the hapten diphenylcyclopropenone (DPC). The receptors were gathered from a woman aged 45 to 65 with alopecia areata. Some clones in this sample may be carry-over from other donors' samples.

This clonotype was counted at least ten times. The chain has TRBV9 and TRBJ1-1, with D perhaps matching TRBD1 (6 bases). CDR3 length equals 15 residues. Germline V CDR1 and CDR2: SGDLS, YYNGEE. V was pared by 3 bases and J by 4 bases, with 16 bases between. The chain's CDR3 is CASSADGRGVTEAFF. The CDR3, as DNA: TGTGCCAGCAGCGCCGATGGAAGGGGGGTCACTGAAGCTTTCTTT. The full variable domain, rest sourced from reference TRBV9 and TRBJ1-1, is DSGVTQTPKHLITATGQRVTLRCSPRSGDLSVYWYQQSLDQGLQFLIQYYNGEERAKGNILERFSAQQFPDLHSELNLSSLELGDSALYFCASSADGRGVTEAFFGQGTRLTVV.

This clonotype was detected many times. CDR3 loop: CASSPLLADSREQFF. Here the CDR3 DNA reads TGTGCCAGCAGTCCACTTCTAGCGGACTCCAGGGAGCAGTTCTTC. The chain couples TRBV28 to TRBJ2-1; TRBD2 matches at 7 bases. The junction had 14 bases not matched to a gene; V was cut back by 5 bases and J by 10 bases. This CDR3 comprises 15 residues. The germline CDR1 and CDR2 sequences are MDHEN and SYDVKM.

This clonotype appeared a few times. This chain links TRBV5-4 with TRBJ2-2, with a weak D call TRBD2 (6 bases). This CDR3 is built from 15 residues. The germline CDR1 and CDR2 sequences are SGHNT and YYREEE (reference sequence). V was trimmed by 6 bases and J by 5 bases, leaving 17 bases between them. The CDR3 DNA sequence: TGTGCCAGCACCCCAGGAGGGCAGGGAACCGGGGAGCTGTTTTTT. It is translated as CASTPGGQGTGELFF.

This clonotype occurred many times. The rearrangement links TRBV27 to TRBJ2-7, with 11 bases that match TRBD2. V trimming: 6 bases; J trimming: 5 bases; junction bases outside the gene matches: 6. The CDR3 is 14 residues long. From germline, CDR1 is MNHEY and CDR2 SMNVEV (reference sequence). CDR3 residues: CASSQGLAAHEQYF. For the CDR3, the DNA is TGTGCCAGCAGCCAGGGACTAGCGGCCCACGAGCAGTACTTC.

This clonotype appeared a few times. This sequence joins TRBV2 and TRBJ2-1, with D possibly matching TRBD2 (7 bases). The CDR3 runs 13 residues. Germline V CDR1 and CDR2: SNHLY, FYNNEI. The V end was cut by 9 bases, the J end by 5 bases, with 14 bases between. The CDR3 is CARGGAVDNEQFF. CDR3 nucleotide sequence: TGTGCCAGGGGGGGGGCAGTGGACAATGAGCAGTTCTTC.

In its sample, this clonotype was seen a few times. CDR3 DNA: TGTGCCAGCAGTTCCCAGGGGTACAATGAGCAGTTCTTC. It specifies CASSSQGYNEQFF. The V gene is TRBV12-3 or TRBV12-4, the J gene TRBJ2-1; maybe TRBD1 (6 bases). The CDR3 runs to 13 residues. Trimming removed 4 bases at V and 4 bases at J, with 8 bases between.

Only a few counts were recorded for this clonotype. The chain links TRBV30 to TRBJ1-6; no clear D gene. The germline gives CDR1 GTSNPN, CDR2 SVGIG (reference sequence). Deletions cut 5 bases from V and 8 bases from J, with 4 bases between. CDR3 length: 10 residues. This chain's CDR3 is CAWGDSPLHF. The CDR3 region has the DNA TGTGCCTGGGGAGATTCACCCCTCCACTTT.

This clonotype turned up a few times. V and J are TRBV18 and TRBJ1-1, with D perhaps matching TRBD1 (5 bases). V was clipped by 8 bases and J by 0 bases, with 10 bases between them. There are 13 residues in the CDR3. Per germline, CDR1 KGHSH and CDR2 LQKENI. The CDR3, as DNA: TGTGCCAGCGGTGCGGACATGAACACTGAAGCTTTCTTT. Amino acid sequence: CASGADMNTEAFF.